This record concerns one TCR beta chain sequence. The CDR3 has 16 residues. The V gene's germline CDR1 is SGHNT and CDR2 YYREEE (reference sequence). V gave up 4 bases and J gave up 3 bases; unmatched junction bases: 9. 13 Jbeta primers and 60 Vbeta primers were used for the PCR. The table came from immunoSEQ multiplex PCR; TCRdb's copy has only in-frame clones and leaves some out. The sample includes fewer than 200,000 clones, 68% of them seen just once. This entry is derived from a study of cytomegalovirus exposure and HLA in healthy donors. V usage is TRBV5-4 and J usage is TRBJ1-5, with 8 nucleotides matching TRBD1. This TCR was recovered from a man between 45 and 60 years old in good health and CMV-seronegative. The sample comprised PBMCs. The DNA for the CDR3 is TGTGCCAGCAGCACCTGGACGGGACAGGTCAATCAGCCCCAGCATTTT. Translating gives CASSTWTGQVNQPQHF.